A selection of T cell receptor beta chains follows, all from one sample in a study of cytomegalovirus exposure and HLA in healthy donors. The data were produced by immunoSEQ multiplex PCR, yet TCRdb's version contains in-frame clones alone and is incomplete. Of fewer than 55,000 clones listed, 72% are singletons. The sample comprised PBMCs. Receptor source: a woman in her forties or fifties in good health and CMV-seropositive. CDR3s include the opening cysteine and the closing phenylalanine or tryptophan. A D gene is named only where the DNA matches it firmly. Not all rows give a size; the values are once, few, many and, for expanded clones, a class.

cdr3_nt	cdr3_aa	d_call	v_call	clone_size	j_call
TGTGCCAGCAGCTTCGGACAGGGAACCGAAGCTTTCTTT	CASSFGQGTEAFF	TRBD1	TRBV7-9	.	TRBJ1-1
TGCGCCAGCAGTCGGCAGGGCTCCTTCAATGAGCAGTTCTTC	CASSRQGSFNEQFF	.	TRBV5-1	.	TRBJ2-1
TGTGCCAGTAAAGACCGACTAGTTGGGGAGACCCAGTACTTC	CASKDRLVGETQYF	.	TRBV2	.	TRBJ2-5
TGTGCCAGCGGGACAGCCTCTGGAAACACCATATATTTT	CASGTASGNTIYF	TRBD1	TRBV9	.	TRBJ1-3
TGTGCCAGCAGTTACTCGATAGGGACAGGGACGGAAAAACTGTTTTTT	CASSYSIGTGTEKLFF	TRBD1	TRBV6-5	.	TRBJ1-4
TGTGCCAGCGGAGGCAGGCCCCTCCCCCCCTACGAGCAGTACTTC	CASGGRPLPPYEQYF	.	TRBV2	.	TRBJ2-7
TGTGCCAGCACCTCTTGGGGCTTCGAGCAGTACTTC	CASTSWGFEQYF	.	TRBV5-8	few	TRBJ2-7
TGTGCCAGCAGTAAAAACAGGGGCTCCTACGAGCAGTACTTC	CASSKNRGSYEQYF	TRBD1	TRBV6-6	.	TRBJ2-7
TGTGCCTGGAGTGTAGAGGGAAACACTGAAGCTTTCTTT	CAWSVEGNTEAFF	.	TRBV30	.	TRBJ1-1
TGTGCCAGAAGCCCCGGCTGGGTACTAGAGATCCCCTACGAGCAGTACTTC	CARSPGWVLEIPYEQYF	.	TRBV7-5	.	TRBJ2-7